This TCR beta chain was recorded in a study of HIV-infected patients and healthy controls. Trimming removed 2 bases at V and 0 bases at J, with 13 bases between. This CDR3 is built from 17 residues. This clonotype was counted ten times or more. Reverse transcription used 450 to 650 ng RNA and constant-region primers for alpha and beta. Using multiplexing indices, alpha and beta chain libraries were generated apart by chain-specific third strand synthesis. TCRdb called the 5' RACE reads again in MiXCR, with one record for every CDR3 protein. Of 15,000 to 20,000 distinct CDR3 sequences listed, about 9% are singletons. No cell fractionation was done, so the repertoire covers all unsorted peripheral blood T cells.

The chain employs TRBV12-3 or TRBV12-4 and TRBJ2-2; perhaps TRBD1 as D (6 bases). The specimen was blood. The sequence was collected from an adult in good health. The CDR3 protein is CASSLIRDTSNTGELFF. The DNA of the CDR3 is TGTGCCAGCAGTTTAATCCGGGACACCTCGAACACCGGGGAGCTGTTTTTT.